This paragraph reports one T cell receptor beta chain. Its antigen specificity is not known. The input lacks base qualities; no much larger clone sits a single base away. The CDR3 numbers 15 residues from cysteine through phenylalanine. The retained sequence is limited to the CDR3, 45 bases, with the frame set at the first base. V gives up 0 bases and J gives up 4 bases, and the segment between their germline ends measures 13 bases. Reading the germline V gene gives CDR1 SQVTM and CDR2 ANQGSEA. The library relied on PCR. TCRdb names Illumina HiSeq 2500 as the instrument used. To reduce PCR and sequencing biases, unique molecular identifiers were built into the TCR beta cDNA libraries. Approximately 500,000 cDNA molecules were obtained per 1 to 10 million input T cells, so each molecule approximated one T cell. The patient libraries were prepared and sequenced with the same protocol used for the earlier healthy control dataset. Samples belonging to the same batch were prepared together, multiplexed and sequenced on a shared HiSeq lane. Concerning the study's data processing: Raw barcoded reads were processed with MIGEC, and single-read molecular identifier groups were discarded before consensus assembly and CDR3 extraction. VDJtools was used for post-analysis of the clonotype tables, and diversity was normalized by down-sampling every dataset to the size of the smallest sample. In repertoire overlap clustering, CDR3 amino acid sequences, but not nucleotide sequences, were matched to correct batch-related cross-sample contamination. TCRdb reworked the public reads: Q25 trimming with fastp, MiXCR clone assembly, productive beta chains retained. For every CDR3 protein sequence, its rows merge into one entry that carries the most common genes and DNA. The V and J calls and clone size are TCRdb's, not the authors'. The sample has hundreds of thousands of distinct CDR3 sequences on record, under 70% of them singletons. Jointly, the top ten make up roughly 4.4% of the sample.

These data originate in a study of post-analysis software for immune sequencing data (dated by TCRdb to the mid-2010s). Notes on the research overall: Relapsing-remitting, secondary progressive and progressive-relapsing multiple sclerosis were recorded as disease courses, and subtype annotation was lacking for some patients. Patient repertoires were compared against ten to twelve previously published healthy control repertoires from donors aged 6 to 25 years. A subset of samples was prepared in parallel using single-end sample barcoding, then pooled and co-amplified after Illumina adapter ligation. The investigation overall reported the following: Strong co-clustering of samples prepared in the same batch was shown by direct clustering with F measure, prompting a batch-effect correction. Normalized Chao1 diversity was significantly lower in multiple sclerosis patients than controls, suggesting substantial peripheral T-cell clonal expansion. Patients showed significantly higher frequencies than controls for 4 or 5 TRBV segments, among them TRBV5-6, TRBV5-1 and TRBV20-1. The control group was slightly older than the multiple sclerosis patient group.

To demonstrate the VDJtools post-analysis software, TCR beta repertoires were profiled from the peripheral blood of more than 10 young patients with multiple sclerosis. The patients with multiple sclerosis were children and adolescents between about 6 and 15 years of age. What was sequenced was blood. The chain couples TRBV29-1 to TRBJ2-1; no D gene is confidently identified. The sequence came from a girl under 18 with multiple sclerosis. The CDR3 amino acid sequence is: CSVEDRLGRYNEQFF. The DNA sequence is as follows: TGCAGCGTTGAAGATCGTCTAGGACGTTACAATGAGCAGTTCTTC.